The clone carrying this T cell receptor (delta chain) was counted between two and nine times. This sample stems from a study of gamma-delta T cells after stem cell transplantation. TCRdb repeated clone calling on the RT-PCR reads with CATT. Seen here are thousands of delta-chain clones, roughly a quarter observed once, and the top ten hold roughly 23%. The sample comprised gamma-delta T cells. The clonotype originates from a human donor. It is not recorded whose cells these are; they may come from a transplant donor.

The CDR3 DNA reads TGTGCTCTTGGGGAACTCGGGCGAGGGGGGATACTCCTCTCGTACACCGATAAACTCATCTTT. Protein product: CALGELGRGGILLSYTDKLIF. The chain recombines TRDV1 with TRDJ1, with 9 bases that match TRDD3. CDR1 is TSWWSYY and CDR2 is QGS in the germline V gene. The CDR3 spans 21 residues. V gave up 0 bases and J gave up 0 bases; unmatched junction bases: 17.